The rows below give T cell receptor beta chains drawn from one sample of a study of blood T cell repertoires in COVID-19. Generated by immunoSEQ multiplex PCR, the TCRdb table keeps only in-frame clones and is missing some. The data contain approximately 400,000 clones, approximately 89% of them singletons. The material sequenced was PBMCs or T cells enriched from blood (not recorded which). These receptors were obtained from a middle-aged woman who had been exposed to COVID-19. CDR3s include the opening cysteine and the closing phenylalanine or tryptophan. D genes are given only for firm matches. The size field is filled for only some rows; it gives once, few, many or a size class.

J gene: TRBJ2-1; D gene: -; V gene: TRBV2; clone size: -; CDR3 DNA: TGTGCCGACTCGGCTAGCCCCTACAATGAGCAGTTCTTC; CDR3 protein: CADSASPYNEQFF
J gene: TRBJ1-1; D gene: -; V gene: TRBV5-1; clone size: -; CDR3 DNA: TGCGCCAGCAGCTTGGCCGGGGGGAACACTGAAGCTTTCTTT; CDR3 protein: CASSLAGGNTEAFF
J gene: TRBJ2-2; D gene: TRBD2; V gene: TRBV5-3; clone size: -; CDR3 DNA: TGTGCCAGAAGCTTGAGGGCCGGGAGGGACACCGGGGAGCTGTTTTTT; CDR3 protein: CARSLRAGRDTGELFF
J gene: TRBJ1-6; D gene: -; V gene: TRBV25-1; clone size: once; CDR3 DNA: TGTGCCAGCAGTAAAGGGGTGGGTAATTCACCCCTCCACTTT; CDR3 protein: CASSKGVGNSPLHF
J gene: TRBJ2-1; D gene: TRBD2; V gene: TRBV20-1; clone size: -; CDR3 DNA: TGCAGTGCTAGTCCGGTGGCGGGGGGCATCTACAATGAGCAGTTCTTC; CDR3 protein: CSASPVAGGIYNEQFF
J gene: TRBJ2-7; D gene: -; V gene: TRBV7-2; clone size: -; CDR3 DNA: TGTGCCAGCAGCTTAAGACTAGTTAGCTACGAGCAGTACTTC; CDR3 protein: CASSLRLVSYEQYF
J gene: TRBJ1-5; D gene: -; V gene: TRBV11-2; clone size: once; CDR3 DNA: TGTGCCAGCAGCTTAGAGGGCAGGCGTCGCAATCAGCCCCAGCATTTT; CDR3 protein: CASSLEGRRRNQPQHF
J gene: TRBJ1-3; D gene: -; V gene: TRBV30; clone size: -; CDR3 DNA: TGTGCCTGGAGTGGCCGGCGGGTCTTAGCAGGAAACACCATATATTTT; CDR3 protein: CAWSGRRVLAGNTIYF
J gene: TRBJ1-1; D gene: -; V gene: TRBV7-9; clone size: -; CDR3 DNA: TGTGCCAGCAGCCTTTACACTGAAGCTTTCTTT; CDR3 protein: CASSLYTEAFF
J gene: TRBJ1-5; D gene: -; V gene: TRBV19; clone size: -; CDR3 DNA: TGTGCCAGTAGTATCGGAGCAGGGCCGCCCCAGCATTTT; CDR3 protein: CASSIGAGPPQHF
J gene: TRBJ2-4; D gene: -; V gene: TRBV5-8; clone size: once; CDR3 DNA: TGTGCCAGCAGCTTGGGGAGCGGGGCCAAAAACATTCAGTACTTC; CDR3 protein: CASSLGSGAKNIQYF
J gene: TRBJ2-3; D gene: -; V gene: TRBV7-9; clone size: -; CDR3 DNA: TGTGCCAGCAGCACCTTAGGGGGGGCGACAGATACGCAGTATTTT; CDR3 protein: CASSTLGGATDTQYF
J gene: TRBJ1-5; D gene: -; V gene: TRBV6-5; clone size: -; CDR3 DNA: TGTGCCAGCGGACTCAGGGGAAAACAGCCCCAGCATTTT; CDR3 protein: CASGLRGKQPQHF
J gene: TRBJ1-6; D gene: -; V gene: TRBV27; clone size: few; CDR3 DNA: TGTGCCAGCGGTCCCGGAGCTCTCCACTTT; CDR3 protein: CASGPGALHF
J gene: TRBJ1-2; D gene: -; V gene: TRBV9; clone size: -; CDR3 DNA: TGTGCCAGCACCCGGACGGGGAAAAACTATGGCTACACCTTC; CDR3 protein: CASTRTGKNYGYTF
J gene: TRBJ2-5; D gene: TRBD2; V gene: TRBV11-3; clone size: once; CDR3 DNA: TGTGCCAGCTCAGCGGGGGGGCAAGAGACCCAGTACTTC; CDR3 protein: CASSAGGQETQYF
J gene: TRBJ1-2; D gene: -; V gene: TRBV19; clone size: -; CDR3 DNA: TGTGCCAGTAGTCCCCCTCGGGGGGTCTGGGATGGCTACACCTTC; CDR3 protein: CASSPPRGVWDGYTF
J gene: TRBJ1-2; D gene: TRBD1; V gene: TRBV6-5; clone size: once; CDR3 DNA: TGTGCCAGCAGTTACTCGGTGGACAGGGGCTATGGCTACACCTTC; CDR3 protein: CASSYSVDRGYGYTF
J gene: TRBJ2-3; D gene: -; V gene: TRBV1; clone size: -; CDR3 DNA: TGCACCAGCAGCCAAGATATTGGAGGCGTAGATACGCAGTATTTT; CDR3 protein: CTSSQDIGGVDTQYF
J gene: TRBJ2-7; D gene: -; V gene: TRBV27; clone size: -; CDR3 DNA: TGTGCCAGCAGCAGGGGTTTCGGGCAGTACTTC; CDR3 protein: CASSRGFGQYF
J gene: TRBJ2-7; D gene: TRBD2; V gene: TRBV4-1; clone size: -; CDR3 DNA: TGCGCCAGCAGCCAAGTTGTACTGCGGGAGGGGGGAGAGCAGTACTTC; CDR3 protein: CASSQVVLREGGEQYF
J gene: TRBJ1-6; D gene: -; V gene: TRBV10-3; clone size: -; CDR3 DNA: TGTGCCATCAGTGAGTCAGGGGGAAGTAATTCACCCCTCCACTTT; CDR3 protein: CAISESGGSNSPLHF
J gene: TRBJ1-2; D gene: -; V gene: TRBV7-9; clone size: -; CDR3 DNA: TGTGCCAGCACGCCGGGCTATGGCTACACCTTC; CDR3 protein: CASTPGYGYTF
J gene: TRBJ1-1; D gene: -; V gene: TRBV30; clone size: -; CDR3 DNA: TGTGCCTGGAGGCGGGTGGGGAACACTGAAGCTTTCTTT; CDR3 protein: CAWRRVGNTEAFF
J gene: TRBJ2-7; D gene: -; V gene: TRBV6-2/TRBV6-3; clone size: once; CDR3 DNA: TGTGCCAGCAGTTACATTCCCGGAGGTTCCGAGCAGTACTTC; CDR3 protein: CASSYIPGGSEQYF
J gene: TRBJ1-5; D gene: TRBD1; V gene: TRBV15; clone size: -; CDR3 DNA: TGTGCCACCAGCAGAGATGTCTGGGACAGGGAGTTTAGCGGTCAGCCCCAGCATTTT; CDR3 protein: CATSRDVWDREFSGQPQHF